This section outlines one T cell receptor beta chain sequence together with its context. In the authors' methods: It was from reference gene primer amplification that nucleated cell counts were estimated. Assay used: immunoSEQ multiplex PCR; TCRdb lists only in-frame clones, some missing. V, J and clone size are taken as reported in that table, and D and trimming were inferred from the DNA itself. Among 70,000 or so clones, 88% were seen once, and the ten largest hold about 1.3%. Germline V gene sequence: CDR1 SGHRS, CDR2 YFSETQ. CDR3 length equals 13 residues. The V end lost 7 bases, the J end lost 1 base, and 10 bases lay between the germline ends. The data were taken from a study of blood T cell repertoires in COVID-19. Overall study: Sources were T cells, B-cell-depleted T cells, or PBMCs; the material itself was cDNA or gDNA.

The TCR comes from a human donor in a cohort sampled during active COVID-19. The chain links TRBV5-1 to TRBJ2-3; no firm D call. The sequencing input was peripheral blood. CDR3 amino acids: CASCLFGTDTQYF. In nucleotides, the CDR3 is TGCGCCAGCTGTCTGTTTGGCACAGATACGCAGTATTTT.